These 30 T cell receptor beta chains share one sample of origin, sequenced in a study of T cells in Graves' hyperthyroidism and ophthalmopathy (dated by TCRdb to between 2019 and 2020). Receptors were amplified or captured by multiplex PCR. Sequencing was performed on an Illumina HiSeq 2000. Amplification of TCR beta CDR3 regions was carried out from RNA transcripts. A first-round RT-PCR of the TCR CDR3 used the HTBI primer set with the Qiagen OneStep RT-PCR kit. TCRdb's own reprocessing of the public reads used fastp at Q25 and MiXCR and kept productive beta chains. Under each unique CDR3 protein, matching rows form one entry showing the most common genes and DNA. Present in this sample are over 700,000 distinct CDR3 sequences, approximately 19% of which were seen just once. Around 17% of the sample is in the top ten clones. The sequencing input was blood. These TCRs come from a woman aged 45-59 years with Graves' hyperthyroidism that later progressed to Graves' ophthalmopathy.

This clonotype was seen ten or more times. The chain combines TRBV29-1 with TRBJ2-3, with D tentatively TRBD1 (5 bases). This CDR3 region has 11 residues. Germline CDR1 is SQVTM and CDR2 is ANQGSEA. V was shortened by 6 bases and J by 6 bases, with 10 bases between the two germline ends. CDR3: CSVQGADTQYF. The CDR3 nucleotides read TGCAGCGTCCAGGGTGCTGATACGCAGTATTTT.

This clonotype was seen only a few times. The chain carries TRBV7-6 and TRBJ2-7, with 8 bases aligning to TRBD1. Unmatched junction bases numbered 12, after V lost 5 bases and J lost 6 bases. CDR1 and CDR2 from the germline V gene are SGHVS and FNYEAQ. There are 15 residues in the CDR3. This CDR3 reads CASSPQQGVWGEQYF. DNA of the CDR3: TGTGCCAGCAGCCCCCAACAGGGGGTATGGGGCGAGCAGTACTTC.

This clonotype turned up a few times. The V gene is TRBV6-5, the J gene TRBJ1-2; 9 bases fit TRBD1. J was trimmed by 8 bases and V by 0 bases; bases with no gene match: 7. This CDR3 has 15 residues. In germline, CDR1 is MNHEY, CDR2 SVGAGI. The CDR3 coding sequence is TGTGCCAGCAGTTACTCCCTACAGGGGGCTAAGGGCTACACCTTC. As protein: CASSYSLQGAKGYTF.

This clonotype was counted many times. V usage is TRBV2 and J usage is TRBJ2-5; perhaps TRBD1 as D (5 bases). With 3 bases removed from V and 0 bases from J, the gap between germline ends came to 14 bases. The length of the CDR3 is 16 residues. Germline CDR1 reads SNHLY; CDR2 reads FYNNEI. The DNA for the CDR3 is TGTGCCAGCAGTGACGAAACAGGCGCCTACCAAGAGACCCAGTACTTC. It is translated as CASSDETGAYQETQYF.

This clonotype showed up just a few times. This chain links TRBV20-1 with TRBJ2-2; the D is unclear. V was trimmed by 4 bases and J by 0 bases, leaving 6 bases between them. The CDR3 runs 13 residues. Germline V CDR1 and CDR2: DFQATT, SNEGSKA (reference sequence). CDR3 in DNA: TGCAGTGCTAAACCCCCGAACACCGGGGAGCTGTTTTTT. It translates to CSAKPPNTGELFF.

The chain couples TRBV4-1 to TRBJ1-5, with TRBD1 as a possible D gene (5 bases). Deletions cut 0 bases from V and 5 bases from J, with 11 bases between. The V gene's germline CDR1 is MGHRA and CDR2 YSYEKL. CDR3 length: 15 residues. CDR3 amino acids: CASSQEPGTHQPQHF. Written as DNA, the CDR3 is TGCGCCAGCAGCCAAGAACCAGGGACCCATCAGCCCCAGCATTTT.

CDR3 nucleotides: TGTGCCAGCAGTTTTGCCCGGGGGGATAACTATGGCTACACCTTC. Protein product: CASSFARGDNYGYTF. The chain recombines TRBV27 with TRBJ1-2, with a weak D call TRBD1 (5 bases). The germline V gene encodes CDR1 MNHEY and CDR2 SMNVEV (reference sequence). The germline V and J ends were trimmed by 3 bases and 1 base, with 12 bases remaining between them. The CDR3 totals 15 residues.

The sample holds a few counts of this clonotype. The chain is built from TRBV5-1 and TRBJ2-5; a possible D gene is TRBD2 (5 bases). The CDR3 has 15 amino acids. Germline CDR1 SGHRS, CDR2 YFSETQ. With 0 bases removed from V and 2 bases from J, the gap between germline ends came to 11 bases. This CDR3 reads CASSLVLGLQETQYF. As DNA, the CDR3 is TGCGCCAGCAGCTTGGTTCTCGGACTGCAAGAGACCCAGTACTTC.

The chain has TRBV9 and TRBJ2-1; 7 bases align to TRBD2. Trimming removed 0 bases from V and 5 bases from J; junction bases left unmatched: 5. The CDR3 has 15 residues. Germline V gene data show CDR1 as SGDLS and CDR2 as YYNGEE. The CDR3 sequence: CASSVESSGHNEQFF. CDR3 coding DNA: TGTGCCAGCAGCGTAGAATCTAGCGGCCACAATGAGCAGTTCTTC.

The sample holds a few counts of this clonotype. The V and J genes are TRBV19 and TRBJ1-4; 7 bases agree with TRBD1. CDR1 is LNHDA and CDR2 is SQIVND in the germline V gene (reference sequence). V shed 4 bases and J 5 bases; nucleotides not matched to a gene: 10. The CDR3 spans 16 residues. CDR3 residues: CASSTGQAVGNEKLFF. CDR3 DNA: TGTGCCAGTAGTACCGGACAGGCCGTGGGAAATGAAAAACTGTTTTTT.

This chain links TRBV27 with TRBJ1-1; D gene uncertain. The CDR3 consists of 15 residues. V gave up 2 bases and J gave up 1 base, with 11 bases separating them. Germline V lookup: CDR1 MNHEY, CDR2 SMNVEV (reference sequence). The DNA of the CDR3 is TGTGCCAGCAGTTTAGAGATAGGACCGAACACTGAAGCTTTCTTT. It encodes CASSLEIGPNTEAFF.

The CDR3 nucleotides are TGTGCCACCATACCGGACAGGGGACTATTTGGCTACACCTTC. Its protein product is CATIPDRGLFGYTF. The J gene is TRBJ1-2, the V gene TRBV10-3; 9 positions agree with TRBD1. This CDR3 is 14 amino acids long. V lost 10 bases, J lost 7 bases, and 13 bases stayed unmatched. Germline CDR1 is ENHRY and CDR2 is SYGVKD.

The chain is built from TRBV10-1 and TRBJ1-1, with 7 bases that match TRBD1. Germline V gene lookup returns CDR1 WNHNN and CDR2 SYGVQD (reference sequence). With 3 bases clipped from V and 0 bases from J, the junction kept 4 bases outside the gene matches. The CDR3 is made up of 15 amino acids. The CDR3 loop reads CASSEYRGLNTEAFF. CDR3 DNA: TGCGCCAGCAGTGAATACAGGGGCTTGAACACTGAAGCTTTCTTT.

The J gene is TRBJ1-4, the V gene TRBV27; tentative D call: TRBD1 (5 bases). Trimming pared 6 bases from V and 8 bases from J, leaving 7 bases between. The V gene's germline CDR1 is MNHEY and CDR2 SMNVEV (reference sequence). The CDR3 totals 11 residues. CDR3 in amino acids: CASRGLEKLFF. As DNA, the CDR3 is TGTGCCAGCAGGGGGCTAGAAAAACTGTTTTTT.

This clonotype was seen ten or more times. J is TRBJ1-5 and V is TRBV30; D unclear. The germline V and J ends were trimmed by 0 bases and 7 bases, with 13 bases remaining between them. The V gene's germline CDR1 is GTSNPN and CDR2 SVGIG (reference sequence). This CDR3 region has 14 residues. CDR3 sequence reads: CAWSVSEIGQPQHF. The DNA for the CDR3 is TGTGCCTGGAGTGTATCGGAGATCGGCCAGCCCCAGCATTTT.

This sequence joins TRBV4-1 and TRBJ1-6; possible D gene TRBD1, 5 bases. V lost 0 bases and J 6 bases, leaving 12 bases between the germline ends. The CDR3 is made up of 16 amino acids. Germline V gene data show CDR1 as MGHRA and CDR2 as YSYEKL. CDR3 region: CASSQDFSQGNSPLHF. The DNA of the CDR3 is TGCGCCAGCAGCCAAGATTTCTCCCAGGGTAATTCACCCCTCCACTTT.

In this sample, this clonotype turned up a few times. The chain combines TRBV24-1 with TRBJ1-5; no definite D call. V gave up 3 bases and J gave up 4 bases, with 3 bases separating them. Germline V gene lookup returns CDR1 KGHDR and CDR2 SFDVKD. CDR3 size: 12 residues. CDR3 sequence: CATSDGNQPQHF. The CDR3 nucleotides are TGTGCCACCAGTGATGGTAATCAGCCCCAGCATTTT.

A few counts support this clonotype. This chain links TRBV2 with TRBJ1-3; D uncertain. This CDR3 has 16 residues. The V gene's germline CDR1 is SNHLY and CDR2 FYNNEI. V lost 3 bases and J lost 0, with 12 bases in between. Here the CDR3 reads CASSELGSSSGNTIYF. DNA for the CDR3: TGTGCCAGCAGTGAGCTGGGCTCGAGCTCTGGAAACACCATATATTTT.

This clonotype was counted between two and nine times. The chain combines TRBV19 with TRBJ2-1; D gene uncertain. V lost 3 bases to trimming and J lost 2 bases, with 11 bases between them. The CDR3 totals 15 residues. In germline, CDR1 is LNHDA, CDR2 SQIVND (reference sequence). The CDR3 reads CASSIYKGTYNEQFF. As DNA, the CDR3 is TGTGCCAGTAGTATCTACAAGGGTACCTACAATGAGCAGTTCTTC. Using reference TRBV19 and TRBJ2-1 for the parts outside the CDR3, the full variable domain is DGGITQSPKYLFRKEGQNVTLSCEQNLNHDAMYWYRQDPGQGLRLIYYSQIVNDFQKGDIAEGYSVSREKKESFPLTVTSAQKNPTAFYLCASSIYKGTYNEQFFGPGTRLTVL.

Many counts were recorded for this clonotype. The chain combines TRBV7-9 with TRBJ2-3, with D possibly TRBD2 on 5 matching bases. Germline V gene lookup returns CDR1 SEHNR and CDR2 FQNEAQ (reference sequence). V was trimmed by 5 bases and J by 11 bases, leaving 14 bases between them. The CDR3 runs 12 residues. CDR3 bases: TGTGCCAGCAGCAACCCGGGATATAAGCAGTATTTT. Encoded protein: CASSNPGYKQYF.

This clonotype was observed a few times. The chain uses TRBV19 and TRBJ2-1, with D possibly matching TRBD1 (5 bases). The CDR3 totals 15 residues. Germline loops: CDR1 LNHDA, CDR2 SQIVND (reference sequence). Deletions cut 4 bases from V and 4 bases from J, with 14 bases between. CDR3 amino acids: CASSKGQAVYNEQFF. CDR3 in DNA: TGTGCCAGTAGTAAGGGGCAGGCCGTTTACAATGAGCAGTTCTTC.

This clonotype appeared many times. For the CDR3, the DNA is TGTGCCACCAGTGATTTTACTAGCGGGGGATCTCTGGAGACCCAGTACTTC. Its translation: CATSDFTSGGSLETQYF. The gene calls are TRBV24-1 and TRBJ2-5, with TRBD2 matching over 11 bases. Germline values: CDR1 KGHDR, CDR2 SFDVKD. The CDR3 loop spans 17 amino acids. V gave up 1 base and J gave up 5 bases; unmatched junction bases: 8.

This clonotype was observed a handful of times. J is TRBJ2-7 and V is TRBV27; 8 nucleotides match TRBD1. CDR1 is MNHEY, CDR2 SMNVEV, per germline (reference sequence). The J segment lost 0 bases and the V segment lost 0 bases, leaving 4 bases of the junction unmatched. The CDR3 has 16 amino acids. CDR3 DNA sequence: TGTGCCAGCAGTTTATCTCAGGGGGCTAGCTCCTACGAGCAGTACTTC. It is translated as CASSLSQGASSYEQYF.

This clonotype has a handful of counts. V and J are TRBV10-2 and TRBJ2-7, with unresolved D. Germline CDR1 WSHSY, CDR2 SAAADI. V was clipped by 2 bases and J by 1 base, with 15 bases between them. This CDR3 spans 16 amino acids. This chain's CDR3 is CASSENGDMFSYEQYF. The DNA for the CDR3 is TGCGCCAGCAGTGAGAATGGGGATATGTTTTCCTACGAGCAGTACTTC.

This chain joins TRBV4-1 and TRBJ1-3, with D hard to call. Trimming stripped 1 base from V and 0 bases from J, with 7 bases between. CDR1 and CDR2 from the germline V gene are MGHRA and YSYEKL. CDR3 length equals 15 residues. CDR3 amino acids: CASSQGRVSGNTIYF. Written as DNA, the CDR3 is TGCGCCAGCAGCCAAGGTCGGGTCTCTGGAAACACCATATATTTT.

This clonotype showed up many times. The V gene is TRBV6-1, the J gene TRBJ1-2, with D possibly matching TRBD1 (6 bases). The CDR3 is 14 amino acids. The V gene lost 2 bases and the J gene lost 4 bases, with 11 bases spanning the gap. Germline loops: CDR1 MNHNS, CDR2 SASEGT. The CDR3 DNA sequence: TGTGCCAGCAGTGAAACAGGGCTCTCCTATGGCTACACCTTC. Its translation: CASSETGLSYGYTF.

This clonotype has at least ten counts. The chain combines TRBV5-1 with TRBJ2-3, with unresolved D. The CDR3 is 14 amino acids. The germline gives CDR1 SGHRS, CDR2 YFSETQ. Trimming pared 6 bases from V and 0 bases from J, leaving 11 bases between. CDR3 region: CASTLYSSTDTQYF. CDR3 in DNA: TGCGCCAGCACCCTCTATTCTAGCACAGATACGCAGTATTTT.

In this sample, this clonotype turned up many times. V is TRBV2 and J is TRBJ1-5; TRBD1 is a possible D gene (6 bases). Germline V gene sequence: CDR1 SNHLY, CDR2 FYNNEI. CDR3 length: 15 amino acids. The ends were cut back, 7 bases at V and 0 bases at J, with 13 bases in the middle. CDR3 loop: CASNFGTNSNQPQHF. Written as DNA, the CDR3 is TGTGCCAGCAATTTCGGGACAAATAGCAATCAGCCCCAGCATTTT. The full variable domain, with the rest looked up from reference TRBV2 and TRBJ1-5, is EPEVTQTPSHQVTQMGQEVILRCVPISNHLYFYWYRQILGQKVEFLVSFYNNEISEKSEIFDDQFSVERPDGSNFTLKIRSTKLEDSAMYFCASNFGTNSNQPQHFGDGTRLSIL.

This clonotype was observed many times. The chain combines TRBV2 with TRBJ2-5; D perhaps matches TRBD2 (6 bases). CDR3 length: 15 residues. CDR1 SNHLY and CDR2 FYNNEI come from the germline V gene. The V end was cut by 1 base, the J end by 2 bases, with 11 bases between. The CDR3, as DNA: TGTGCCAGCAGTGAAGAGGGACTCTCACAAGAGACCCAGTACTTC. As protein: CASSEEGLSQETQYF. Complete variable domain (other parts from reference TRBV2 and TRBJ2-5): EPEVTQTPSHQVTQMGQEVILRCVPISNHLYFYWYRQILGQKVEFLVSFYNNEISEKSEIFDDQFSVERPDGSNFTLKIRSTKLEDSAMYFCASSEEGLSQETQYFGPGTRLLVL.

This clonotype was detected ten times or more. The chain links TRBV7-9 to TRBJ1-2; 7 bases are a match to TRBD1. V lost 5 bases to trimming and J lost 8 bases; unmatched junction nucleotides: 20. This CDR3 is 17 amino acids long. CDR1 SEHNR and CDR2 FQNEAQ come from the germline V gene (reference sequence). CDR3 DNA: TGTGCCAGCAGCCCCAGGGACAGCGGACTAGGGGTACGCGGCTACACCTTC. Its protein product is CASSPRDSGLGVRGYTF.